This T cell receptor beta chain was captured by sequencing in a study of blood T cell repertoires in COVID-19. Generated by immunoSEQ multiplex PCR, the TCRdb table keeps only in-frame clones and is missing some. The sample includes about 71,000 clones, 86% of them seen just once. This clone appeared a single time. The V end was cut by 5 bases, the J end by 6 bases, with 17 bases between. The CDR3 runs 15 residues. Germline V gene sequence: CDR1 MNHEY, CDR2 SMNVEV (reference sequence). V gene TRBV27 combines with J gene TRBJ1-5; maybe TRBD1 (6 bases). The sequence derives from a man younger than 45 with acute or convalescent COVID-19. What was sequenced was peripheral blood. CDR3 protein: CASSPRQVVGQPQHF. The CDR3, as DNA: TGTGCCAGCAGTCCAAGACAGGTCGTAGGTCAGCCCCAGCATTTT.